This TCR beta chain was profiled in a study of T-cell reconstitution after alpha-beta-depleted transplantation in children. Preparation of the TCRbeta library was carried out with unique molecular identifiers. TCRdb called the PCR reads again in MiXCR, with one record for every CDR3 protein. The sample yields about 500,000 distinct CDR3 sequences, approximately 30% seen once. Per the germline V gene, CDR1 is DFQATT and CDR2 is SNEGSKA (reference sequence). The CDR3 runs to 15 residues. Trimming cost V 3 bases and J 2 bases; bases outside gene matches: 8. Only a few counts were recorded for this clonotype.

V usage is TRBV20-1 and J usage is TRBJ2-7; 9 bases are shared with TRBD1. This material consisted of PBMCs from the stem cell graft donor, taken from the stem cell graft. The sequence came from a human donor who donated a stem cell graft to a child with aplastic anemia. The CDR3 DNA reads TGCAGTGCTAGGGGCCCGGGACAGGGACCCTACGAGCAGTACGTC. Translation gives CSARGPGQGPYEQYV.